The 4 T cell receptor beta chains below come from one sample, sequenced in a study of blood T cell repertoires in COVID-19. TCRdb's copy holds only in-frame clones and misses some; the assay was immunoSEQ multiplex PCR. The sample has approximately 450,000 clones; around 89% are singletons. Sequencing was carried out using PBMCs or T cells enriched from blood (not recorded which). The origin of the receptors is a man aged 30 to 45 who had recovered from COVID-19.

This clone was detected a few times. The chain employs TRBV10-3 and TRBJ2-1, with TRBD2 identical over 8 bases. Trimming at V came to 8 bases and at J to 5 bases, leaving 2 bases not matched to a gene. Germline CDR1 ENHRY, CDR2 SYGVKD. The length of the CDR3 is 12 residues. In DNA, the CDR3 is TGTGCCATCTGGCGGGAGGACAATGAGCAGTTCTTC. Its translation is CAIWREDNEQFF.

CDR3 loop: CASRLPIPGSYEQYF. For the CDR3, the DNA is TGTGCCAGCAGGTTGCCTATTCCTGGCTCCTACGAGCAGTACTTC. The chain recombines TRBV28 with TRBJ2-7; no clear D gene. V lost 6 bases and J 0 bases, leaving 15 bases between the germline ends. The germline CDR1 and CDR2 sequences are MDHEN and SYDVKM. This CDR3 comprises 15 residues.

The chain is built from TRBV3-1 (or the pseudogene TRBV3-2) and TRBJ2-1; TRBD2 matches 9 bases. The ends lost 4 bases at V and 7 bases at J; junction bases unmatched: 8. The CDR3 length is 15 residues. Germline CDR1 and CDR2: LGHDT and YNNKEL (reference sequence). The CDR3 reads CASSPRGAGGNEQFF. The DNA for the CDR3 is TGTGCCAGCAGCCCTAGGGGAGCGGGAGGTAATGAGCAGTTCTTC.

The CDR3 coding sequence is TGCAGCGTGGACAGGCTGAACACTGAAGCTTTCTTT. Translation gives CSVDRLNTEAFF. This chain joins TRBV29-1 and TRBJ1-1, with TRBD1 identical over 7 bases. Germline V lookup: CDR1 SQVTM, CDR2 ANQGSEA. V lost 6 bases to trimming and J lost 0 bases; unmatched junction nucleotides: 1. The CDR3 has 12 amino acids.